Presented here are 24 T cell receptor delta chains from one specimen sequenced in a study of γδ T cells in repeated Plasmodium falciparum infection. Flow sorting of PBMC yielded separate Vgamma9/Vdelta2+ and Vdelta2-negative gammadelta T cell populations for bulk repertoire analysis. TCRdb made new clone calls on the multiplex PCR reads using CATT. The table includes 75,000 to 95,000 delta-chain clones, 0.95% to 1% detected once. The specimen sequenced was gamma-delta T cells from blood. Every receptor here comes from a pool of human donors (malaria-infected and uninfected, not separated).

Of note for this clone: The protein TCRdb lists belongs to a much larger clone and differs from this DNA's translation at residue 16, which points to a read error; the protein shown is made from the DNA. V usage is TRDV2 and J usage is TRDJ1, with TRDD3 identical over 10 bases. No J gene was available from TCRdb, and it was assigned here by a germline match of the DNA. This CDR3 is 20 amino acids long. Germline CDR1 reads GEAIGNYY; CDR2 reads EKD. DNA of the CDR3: TGTGCCTGTGACACCAATTTTCCGGGGGATACGACTCCGTACACCGAGAAACTCATCTTT. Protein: CACDTNFPGDTTPYTEKLIF.

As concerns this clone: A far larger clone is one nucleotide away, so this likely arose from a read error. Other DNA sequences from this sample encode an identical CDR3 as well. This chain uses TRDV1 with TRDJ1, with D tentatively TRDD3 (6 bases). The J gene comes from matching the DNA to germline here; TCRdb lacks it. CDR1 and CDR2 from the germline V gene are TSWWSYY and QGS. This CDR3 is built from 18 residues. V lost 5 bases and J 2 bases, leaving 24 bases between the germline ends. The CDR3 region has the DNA TGTGCTCTTGGGAAAGCTACCGTGGGGGCCTCAGGGACCGATAAACTCATCTTT. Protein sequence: CALGKATVGASGTDKLIF.

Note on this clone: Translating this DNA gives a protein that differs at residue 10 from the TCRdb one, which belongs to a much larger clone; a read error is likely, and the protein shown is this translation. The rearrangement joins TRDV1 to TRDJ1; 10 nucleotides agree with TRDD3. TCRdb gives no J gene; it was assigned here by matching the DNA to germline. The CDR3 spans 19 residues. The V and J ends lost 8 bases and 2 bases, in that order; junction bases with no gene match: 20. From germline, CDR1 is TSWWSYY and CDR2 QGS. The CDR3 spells CALTITHGYSLGDTDKLIF. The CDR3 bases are TGTGCTCTTACCATTACCCATGGTTATTCACTGGGGGATACCGATAAACTCATCTTT.

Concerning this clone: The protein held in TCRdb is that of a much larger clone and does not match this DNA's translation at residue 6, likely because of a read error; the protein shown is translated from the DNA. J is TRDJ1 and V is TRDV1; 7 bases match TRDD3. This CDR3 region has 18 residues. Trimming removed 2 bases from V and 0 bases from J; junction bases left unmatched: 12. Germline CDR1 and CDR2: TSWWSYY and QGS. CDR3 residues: CALGEAFRGMPYTDKLIF. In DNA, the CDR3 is TGTGCTCTTGGGGAAGCTTTCCGGGGGATGCCGTACACCGATAAACTCATCTTT.

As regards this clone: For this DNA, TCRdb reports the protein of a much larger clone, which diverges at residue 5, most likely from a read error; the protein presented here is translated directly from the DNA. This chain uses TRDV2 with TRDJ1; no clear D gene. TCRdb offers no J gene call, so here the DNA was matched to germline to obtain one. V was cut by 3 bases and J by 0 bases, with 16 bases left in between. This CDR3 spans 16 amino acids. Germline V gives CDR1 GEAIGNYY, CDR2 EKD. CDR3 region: CACDAVSHRYTDKLIF. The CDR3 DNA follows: TGTGCCTGTGACGCAGTGTCCCACCGCTACACCGATAAACTCATCTTT.

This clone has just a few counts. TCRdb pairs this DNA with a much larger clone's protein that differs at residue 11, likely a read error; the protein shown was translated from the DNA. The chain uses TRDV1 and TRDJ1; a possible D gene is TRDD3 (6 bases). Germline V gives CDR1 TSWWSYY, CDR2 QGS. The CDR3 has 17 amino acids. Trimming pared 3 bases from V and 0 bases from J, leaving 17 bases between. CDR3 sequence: CALGDLRYWVHTDKLIF. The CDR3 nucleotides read TGTGCTCTTGGGGATTTAAGGTACTGGGTTCACACCGATAAACTCATCTTT.

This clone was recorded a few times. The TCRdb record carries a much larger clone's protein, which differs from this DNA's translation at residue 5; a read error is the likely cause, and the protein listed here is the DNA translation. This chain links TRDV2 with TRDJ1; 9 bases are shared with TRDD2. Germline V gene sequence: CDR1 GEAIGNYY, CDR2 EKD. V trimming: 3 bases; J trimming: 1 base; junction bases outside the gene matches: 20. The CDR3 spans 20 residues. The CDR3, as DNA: TGTGCCTGTGACGAGGCCTTCCTACCAACGGGGGTTCGGGGCACCGATAAACTCATCTTT. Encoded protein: CACDEAFLPTGVRGTDKLIF.

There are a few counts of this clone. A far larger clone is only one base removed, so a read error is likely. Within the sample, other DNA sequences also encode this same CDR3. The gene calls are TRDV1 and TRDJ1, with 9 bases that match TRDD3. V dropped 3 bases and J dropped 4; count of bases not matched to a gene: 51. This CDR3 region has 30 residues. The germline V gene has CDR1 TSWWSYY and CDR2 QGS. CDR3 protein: CALGEIGRQDTFHFLYRRIWGITLLDKLIF. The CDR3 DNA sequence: TGTGCTCTTGGGGAGATTGGCCGTCAAGATACCTTTCATTTCCTGTACCGGAGGATTTGGGGGATAACGCTACTCGATAAACTCATCTTT.

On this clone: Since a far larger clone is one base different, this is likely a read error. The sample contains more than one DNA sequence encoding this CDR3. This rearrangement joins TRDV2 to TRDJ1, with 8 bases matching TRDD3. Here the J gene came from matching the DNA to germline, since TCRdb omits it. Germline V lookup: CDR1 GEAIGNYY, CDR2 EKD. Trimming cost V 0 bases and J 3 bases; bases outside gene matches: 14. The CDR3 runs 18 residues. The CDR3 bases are TGTGCCTGTGACACCGGACTGGTGGGGGATCTGGACCCCGATAAACTCATCTTT. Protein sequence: CACDTGLVGDLDPDKLIF.

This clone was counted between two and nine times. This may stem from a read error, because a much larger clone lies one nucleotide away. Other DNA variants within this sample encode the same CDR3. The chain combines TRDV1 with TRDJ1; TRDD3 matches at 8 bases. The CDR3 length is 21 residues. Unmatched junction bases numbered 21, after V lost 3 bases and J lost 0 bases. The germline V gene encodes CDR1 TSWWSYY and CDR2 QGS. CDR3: CALGEPPPGVGDTTYTDKLIF. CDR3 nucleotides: TGTGCTCTTGGGGAGCCCCCCCCGGGGGTCGGGGATACCACGTACACCGATAAACTCATCTTT.

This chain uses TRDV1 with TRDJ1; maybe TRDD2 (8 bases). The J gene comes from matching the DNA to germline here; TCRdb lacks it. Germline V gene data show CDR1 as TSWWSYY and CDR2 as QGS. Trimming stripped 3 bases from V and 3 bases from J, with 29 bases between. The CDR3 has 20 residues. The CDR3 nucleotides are TGTGCTCTTGGGGAGCTCTTCCTACACACCGTGGGGGGATTGGCCGATAAACTCATCTTT. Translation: CALGELFLHTVGGLADKLIF.

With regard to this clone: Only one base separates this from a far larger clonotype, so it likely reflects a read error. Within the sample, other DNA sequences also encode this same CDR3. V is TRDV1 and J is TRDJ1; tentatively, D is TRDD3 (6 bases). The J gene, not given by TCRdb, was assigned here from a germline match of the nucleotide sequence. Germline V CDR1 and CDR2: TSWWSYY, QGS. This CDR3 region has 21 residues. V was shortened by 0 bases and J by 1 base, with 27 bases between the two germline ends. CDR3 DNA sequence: TGTGCTCTTGGGGAACTCGGGCCCTACGGGACCTCAGGGGGAGTCACCGATAAACTCATCTTT. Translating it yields CALGELGPYGTSGGVTDKLIF.

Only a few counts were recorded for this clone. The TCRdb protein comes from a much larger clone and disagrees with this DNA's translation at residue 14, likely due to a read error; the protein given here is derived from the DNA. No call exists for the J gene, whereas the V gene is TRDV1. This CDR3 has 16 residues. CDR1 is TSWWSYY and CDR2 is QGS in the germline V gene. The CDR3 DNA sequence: TGTGCTCTTGGGATGTATACTTGGTCCTACACCGATAAACCCATCTTT. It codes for CALGMYTWSYTDKPIF.

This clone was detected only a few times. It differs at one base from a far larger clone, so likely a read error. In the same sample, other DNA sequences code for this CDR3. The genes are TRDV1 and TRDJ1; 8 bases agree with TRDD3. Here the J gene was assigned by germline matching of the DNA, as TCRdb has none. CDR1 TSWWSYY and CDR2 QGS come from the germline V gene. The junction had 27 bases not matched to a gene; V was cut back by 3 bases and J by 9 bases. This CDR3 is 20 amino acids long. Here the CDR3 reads CALGDHVPSPVLGAGGELIF. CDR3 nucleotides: TGTGCTCTTGGGGACCACGTTCCCTCCCCCGTACTGGGGGCCGGAGGGGAACTCATCTTT.

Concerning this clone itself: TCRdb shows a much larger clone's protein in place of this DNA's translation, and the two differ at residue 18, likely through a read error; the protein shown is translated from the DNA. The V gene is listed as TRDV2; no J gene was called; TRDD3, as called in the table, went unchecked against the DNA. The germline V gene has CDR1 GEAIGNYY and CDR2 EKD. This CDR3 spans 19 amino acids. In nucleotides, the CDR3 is TGTGCCTGTGACACGAGAAGAGGGGATAAAAGGAGGTACACCGATAAACTCACCTTT. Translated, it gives CACDTRRGDKRRYTDKLTF.

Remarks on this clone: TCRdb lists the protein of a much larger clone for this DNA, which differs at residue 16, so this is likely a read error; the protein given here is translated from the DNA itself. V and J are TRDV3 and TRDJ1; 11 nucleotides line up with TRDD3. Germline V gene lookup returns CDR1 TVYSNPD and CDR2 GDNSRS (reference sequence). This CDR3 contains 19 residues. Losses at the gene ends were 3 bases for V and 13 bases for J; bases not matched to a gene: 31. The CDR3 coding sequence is TGTGCCTTCTACCTGGCCTTCCCTCCATCTTTTGGGGGATACGCAGGCGGCATCTTT. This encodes CAFYLAFPPSFGGYAGGIF.

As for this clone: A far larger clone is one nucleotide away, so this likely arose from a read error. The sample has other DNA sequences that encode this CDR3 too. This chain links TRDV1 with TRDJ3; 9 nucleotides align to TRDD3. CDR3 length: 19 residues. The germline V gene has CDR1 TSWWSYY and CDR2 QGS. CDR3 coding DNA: TGTGCACTTGGGGACTACAGCTGGGGGATTCGCTGGGACACCCGACAGATGTTTTTC. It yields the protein CALGDYSWGIRWDTRQMFF.

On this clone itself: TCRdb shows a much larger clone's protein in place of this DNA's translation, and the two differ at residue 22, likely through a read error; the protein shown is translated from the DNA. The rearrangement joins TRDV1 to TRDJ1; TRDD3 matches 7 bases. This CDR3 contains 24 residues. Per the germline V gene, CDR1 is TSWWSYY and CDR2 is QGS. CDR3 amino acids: CALGPSPPLDTLLGTSGVTDKPIF. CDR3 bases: TGTGCTCTTGGTCCCTCCCCCCCACTCGACACCTTACTGGGGACCTCGGGTGTCACCGATAAACCCATCTTT.

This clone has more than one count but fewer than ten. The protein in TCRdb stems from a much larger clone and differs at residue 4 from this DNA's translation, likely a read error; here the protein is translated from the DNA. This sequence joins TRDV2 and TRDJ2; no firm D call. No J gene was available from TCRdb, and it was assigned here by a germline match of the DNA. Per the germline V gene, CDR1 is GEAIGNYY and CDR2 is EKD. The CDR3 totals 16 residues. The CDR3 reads CACYTVYGRGTAQLFF. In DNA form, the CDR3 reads TGTGCCTGTTACACCGTATATGGGAGAGGGACAGCACAACTCTTCTTT.

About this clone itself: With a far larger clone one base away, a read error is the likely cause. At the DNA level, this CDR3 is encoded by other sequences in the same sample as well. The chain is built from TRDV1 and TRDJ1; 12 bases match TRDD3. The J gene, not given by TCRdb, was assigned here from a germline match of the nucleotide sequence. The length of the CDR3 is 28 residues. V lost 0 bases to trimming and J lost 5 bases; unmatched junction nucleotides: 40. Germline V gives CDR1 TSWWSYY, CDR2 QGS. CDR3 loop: CALGELVSNGLASNTGGYPLWTTDKLIF. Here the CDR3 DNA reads TGTGCTCTTGGGGAACTAGTCTCAAATGGCCTCGCCTCGAACACTGGGGGATACCCCCTTTGGACCACTGATAAACTCATCTTT.

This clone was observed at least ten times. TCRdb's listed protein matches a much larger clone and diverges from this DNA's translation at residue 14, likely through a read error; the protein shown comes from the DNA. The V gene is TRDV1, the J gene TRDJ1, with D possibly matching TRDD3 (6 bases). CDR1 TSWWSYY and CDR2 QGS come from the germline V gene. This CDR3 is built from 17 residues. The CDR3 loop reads CALGSIRGWGVTDRLIF. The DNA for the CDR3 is TGTGCTCTTGGGTCAATTCGAGGGTGGGGGGTCACCGATAGACTCATCTTT.

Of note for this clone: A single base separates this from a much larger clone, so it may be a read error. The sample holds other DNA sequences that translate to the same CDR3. CDR3 loop: CALGVLLSHPLLGDPYTDKLIF. The CDR3 nucleotides are TGTGCTCTTGGGGTCCTGCTTTCCCACCCTTTACTGGGGGACCCGTACACCGATAAACTCATCTTT. This chain joins TRDV1 and TRDJ1; 9 positions match TRDD3. CDR1 and CDR2 (germline): TSWWSYY, QGS. The CDR3 runs to 22 residues. V lost 4 bases, J lost 0 bases, and 24 bases stayed unmatched.

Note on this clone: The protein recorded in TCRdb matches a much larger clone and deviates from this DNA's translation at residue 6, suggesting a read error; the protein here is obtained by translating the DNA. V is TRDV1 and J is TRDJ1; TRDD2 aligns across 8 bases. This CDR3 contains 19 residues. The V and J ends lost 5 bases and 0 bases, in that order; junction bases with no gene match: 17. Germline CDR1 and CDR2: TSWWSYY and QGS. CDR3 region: CALGIVFLLRLTNTDKLIF. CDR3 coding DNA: TGTGCTCTTGGGATAGTCTTCCTACTCCGACTTACTAACACCGATAAACTCATCTTT.

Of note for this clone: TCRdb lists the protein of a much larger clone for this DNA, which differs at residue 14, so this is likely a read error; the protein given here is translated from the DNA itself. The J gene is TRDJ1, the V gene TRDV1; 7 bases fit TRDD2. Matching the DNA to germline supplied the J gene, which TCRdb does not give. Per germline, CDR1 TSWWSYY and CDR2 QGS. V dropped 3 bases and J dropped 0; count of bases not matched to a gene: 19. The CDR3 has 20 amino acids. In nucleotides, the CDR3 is TGTGCTCTTGGGGATCCTTCCTCCGTCGGGGGGCTTCTGAACACCGATAAACTCATCTTT. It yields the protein CALGDPSSVGGLLNTDKLIF.